The 8 T cell receptor beta chains listed next were all sequenced from one sample in a study of OX40 agonist ivuxolimab in advanced cancers. TCRdb's copy holds only in-frame clones and misses some; the assay was immunoSEQ multiplex PCR. The sample contains about 72,000 clones, approximately 81% of which appear only once. The sequencing used CD4+ or CD8+ T cells sorted from blood, collected in a trial of the OX40 agonist ivuxolimab. These TCRs come from an adult with an advanced solid tumor such as melanoma, head and neck, liver or kidney cancer.

The gene calls are TRBV28 and TRBJ1-5; 7 bases are a match to TRBD1. This CDR3 contains 14 residues. Germline V gene data show CDR1 as MDHEN and CDR2 as SYDVKM. V lost 5 bases, J lost 5 bases, and 6 bases stayed unmatched. This CDR3 is CASSRQGGHQPQHF. The CDR3 DNA follows: TGTGCCAGCAGTCGACAGGGTGGGCATCAGCCCCAGCATTTT.

The gene calls are TRBV30 and TRBJ2-5; D gene ambiguous. V was pared by 1 base and J by 5 bases, with 11 bases between. Per the germline V gene, CDR1 is GTSNPN and CDR2 is SVGIG (reference sequence). The CDR3 extends over 13 amino acids. DNA of the CDR3: TGTGCCTGGAGTGGGGCACTGGTGGAGACCCAGTACTTC. It is translated as CAWSGALVETQYF.

The chain links TRBV5-1 to TRBJ2-1; 10 bases are a match to TRBD1. Germline loops: CDR1 SGHRS, CDR2 YFSETQ. Germline trimming cut 4 bases from V and 9 bases from J; bases unmatched to any gene: 7. CDR3 length equals 14 residues. CDR3 amino acids: CASSIRQGAGEQFF. In nucleotides, the CDR3 is TGCGCCAGCAGCATCCGACAGGGGGCGGGTGAGCAGTTCTTC.

This rearrangement joins TRBV5-4 to TRBJ1-2; weak D call: TRBD1 (6 bases). Germline assignment: CDR1 SGHNT and CDR2 YYREEE (reference sequence). V was cut by 3 bases and J by 7 bases, with 16 bases left in between. This CDR3 contains 14 residues. In DNA, the CDR3 is TGTGCCAGCAGCTACATACAGGGAGCAGCTGGCTACACCTTC. Translating it yields CASSYIQGAAGYTF.

This rearrangement joins TRBV11-2 to TRBJ2-2, with 8 bases identical to TRBD1. The CDR3 contains 14 residues. The V segment lost 4 bases and the J segment 7 bases; nucleotides outside the gene matches: 5. Germline CDR1 reads SGHAT; CDR2 reads FQNNGV. In DNA, the CDR3 is TGTGCCAGCAGCTGGGAGACAGGGGTCGGGGAGCTGTTTTTT. This translates into CASSWETGVGELFF.

This clone was recorded only once. The chain combines TRBV9 with TRBJ2-5, with D possibly TRBD2 on 5 matching bases. The germline CDR1 and CDR2 sequences are SGDLS and YYNGEE. The V and J ends lost 0 bases and 5 bases respectively, with 11 bases between them. The CDR3 consists of 14 residues. CDR3 coding DNA: TGTGCCAGCAGCGTAGAGGCTAGCTGGGAGACCCAGTACTTC. Translation: CASSVEASWETQYF.

The J gene is TRBJ2-7, the V gene TRBV9; 7 bases line up with TRBD2. The CDR3 is made up of 14 amino acids. The germline CDR1 and CDR2 sequences are SGDLS and YYNGEE. Trimming removed 0 bases from V and 3 bases from J; junction bases left unmatched: 3. The CDR3 loop reads CASSVAGGNYEQYF. The CDR3, as DNA: TGTGCCAGCAGCGTAGCGGGAGGCAACTACGAGCAGTACTTC.

V usage is TRBV28 and J usage is TRBJ2-4; D may correspond to TRBD1 or TRBD2 (6 bases each). Germline CDR1 is MDHEN and CDR2 is SYDVKM. The CDR3 has 15 residues. V was cut by 4 bases and J by 6 bases, with 16 bases left in between. The CDR3 loop is CASSYGGQGRNIQYF. The CDR3 nucleotides read TGTGCCAGCAGTTACGGGGGCCAGGGGAGAAACATTCAGTACTTC.